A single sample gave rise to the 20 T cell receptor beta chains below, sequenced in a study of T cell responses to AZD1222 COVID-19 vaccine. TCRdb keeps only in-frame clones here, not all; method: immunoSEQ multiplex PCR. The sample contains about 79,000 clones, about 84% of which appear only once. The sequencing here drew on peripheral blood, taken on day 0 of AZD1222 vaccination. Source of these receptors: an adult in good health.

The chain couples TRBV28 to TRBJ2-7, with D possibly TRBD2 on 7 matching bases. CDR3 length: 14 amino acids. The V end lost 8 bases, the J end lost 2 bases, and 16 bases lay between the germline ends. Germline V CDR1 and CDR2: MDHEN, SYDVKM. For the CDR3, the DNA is TGTGCCAGCGGGGGAGAGGGGGGGCCCTACGAGCAGTACTTC. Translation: CASGGEGGPYEQYF.

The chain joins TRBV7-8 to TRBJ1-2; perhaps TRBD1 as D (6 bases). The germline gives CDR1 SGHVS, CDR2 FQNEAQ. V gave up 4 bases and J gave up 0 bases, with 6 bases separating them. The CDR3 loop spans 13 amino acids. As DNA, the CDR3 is TGTGCCAGCAGCTGGACAGCTAACTATGGCTACACCTTC. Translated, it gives CASSWTANYGYTF.

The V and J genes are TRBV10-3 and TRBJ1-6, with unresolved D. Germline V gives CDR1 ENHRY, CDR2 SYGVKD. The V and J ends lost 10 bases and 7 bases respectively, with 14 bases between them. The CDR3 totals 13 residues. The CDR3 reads CASGKEVNSPLHF. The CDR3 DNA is TGTGCCAGCGGCAAGGAAGTAAATTCACCCCTCCACTTT.

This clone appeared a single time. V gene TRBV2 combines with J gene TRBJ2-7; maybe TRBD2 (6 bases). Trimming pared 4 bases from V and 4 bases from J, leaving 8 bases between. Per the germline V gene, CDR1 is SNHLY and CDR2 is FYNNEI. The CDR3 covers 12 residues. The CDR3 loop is CASSGDWYEQYF. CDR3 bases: TGTGCCAGCAGTGGGGACTGGTACGAGCAGTACTTC.

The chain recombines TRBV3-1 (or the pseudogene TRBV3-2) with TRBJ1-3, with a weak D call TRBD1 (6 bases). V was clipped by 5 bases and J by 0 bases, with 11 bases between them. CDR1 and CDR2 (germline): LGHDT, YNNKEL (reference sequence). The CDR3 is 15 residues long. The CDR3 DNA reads TGTGCCAGCAGCGATGACAGGCTCTCTGGAAACACCATATATTTT. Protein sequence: CASSDDRLSGNTIYF.

CDR3 DNA sequence: TGTGCCAGCGGCCCGGGCTCTGGAAACACCATATATTTT. Amino acid sequence: CASGPGSGNTIYF. This chain uses TRBV11-1 with TRBJ1-3; D remains ambiguous. Germline V gene lookup returns CDR1 SGHAT and CDR2 FQDESV (reference sequence). The CDR3 sequence is 13 residues long. V lost 8 bases and J lost 0, with 8 bases in between.

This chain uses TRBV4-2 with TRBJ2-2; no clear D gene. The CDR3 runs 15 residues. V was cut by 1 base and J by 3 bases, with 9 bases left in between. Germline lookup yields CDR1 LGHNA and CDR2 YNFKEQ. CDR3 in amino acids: CASSQVNRDTGELFF. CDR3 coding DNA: TGTGCCAGCAGCCAAGTGAACCGAGACACCGGGGAGCTGTTTTTT.

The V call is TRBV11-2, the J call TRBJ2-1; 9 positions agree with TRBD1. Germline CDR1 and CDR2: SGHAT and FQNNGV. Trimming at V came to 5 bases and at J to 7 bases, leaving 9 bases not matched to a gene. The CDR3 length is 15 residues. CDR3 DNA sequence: TGTGCCAGCAGCCAGGACAGGGGTGTGGGGAATGAGCAGTTCTTC. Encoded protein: CASSQDRGVGNEQFF.

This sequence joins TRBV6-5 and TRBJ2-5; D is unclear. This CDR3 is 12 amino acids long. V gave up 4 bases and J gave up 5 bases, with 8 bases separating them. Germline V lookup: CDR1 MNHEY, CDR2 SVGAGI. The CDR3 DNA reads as TGTGCCAGCAGTTTCCCCGGGGAGACCCAGTACTTC. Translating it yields CASSFPGETQYF.

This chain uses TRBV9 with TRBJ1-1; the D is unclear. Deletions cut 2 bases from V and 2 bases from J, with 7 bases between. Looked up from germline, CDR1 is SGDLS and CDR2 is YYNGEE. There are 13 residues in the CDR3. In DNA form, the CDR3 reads TGTGCCAGCAGCGTCGACTTCAACACTGAAGCTTTCTTT. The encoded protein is CASSVDFNTEAFF.

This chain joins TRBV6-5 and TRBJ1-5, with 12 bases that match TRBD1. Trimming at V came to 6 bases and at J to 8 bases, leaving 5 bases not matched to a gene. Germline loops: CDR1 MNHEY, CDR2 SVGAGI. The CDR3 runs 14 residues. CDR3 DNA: TGTGCCAGCAGCGGGACAGGGGGCGGTGAGCCCCAGCATTTT. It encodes CASSGTGGGEPQHF.

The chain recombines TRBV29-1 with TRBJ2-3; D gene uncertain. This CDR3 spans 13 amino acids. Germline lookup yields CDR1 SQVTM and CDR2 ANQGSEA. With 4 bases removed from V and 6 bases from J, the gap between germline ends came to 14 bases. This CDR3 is CSVVAKAHDTQYF. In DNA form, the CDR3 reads TGCAGCGTTGTTGCCAAAGCCCATGATACGCAGTATTTT.

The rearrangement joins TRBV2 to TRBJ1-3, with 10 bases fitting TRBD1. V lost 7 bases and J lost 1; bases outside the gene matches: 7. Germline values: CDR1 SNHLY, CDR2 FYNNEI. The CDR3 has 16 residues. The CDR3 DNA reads TGTGCCAGCATGAGGACAGGGGGACCTTCTGGAAACACCATATATTTT. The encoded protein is CASMRTGGPSGNTIYF.

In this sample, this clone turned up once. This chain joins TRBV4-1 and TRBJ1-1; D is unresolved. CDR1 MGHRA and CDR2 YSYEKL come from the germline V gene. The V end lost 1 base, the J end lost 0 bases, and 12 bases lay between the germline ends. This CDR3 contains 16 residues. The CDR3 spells CASSQVKAYMNTEAFF. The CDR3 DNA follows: TGCGCCAGCAGCCAAGTTAAGGCGTACATGAACACTGAAGCTTTCTTT.

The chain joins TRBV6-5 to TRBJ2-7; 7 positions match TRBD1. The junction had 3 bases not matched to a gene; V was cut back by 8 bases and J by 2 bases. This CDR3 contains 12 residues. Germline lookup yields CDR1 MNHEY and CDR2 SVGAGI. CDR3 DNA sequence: TGTGCCAGCCGGACAGGAACCTACGAGCAGTACTTC. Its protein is CASRTGTYEQYF.

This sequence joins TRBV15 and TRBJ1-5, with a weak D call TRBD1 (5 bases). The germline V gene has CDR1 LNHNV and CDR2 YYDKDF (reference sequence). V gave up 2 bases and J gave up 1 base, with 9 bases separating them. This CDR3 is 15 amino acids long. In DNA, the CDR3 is TGTGCCACCAGCAGATCAGGGTTAAGCAATCAGCCCCAGCATTTT. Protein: CATSRSGLSNQPQHF.

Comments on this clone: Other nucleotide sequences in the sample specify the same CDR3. The CDR3 loop is CASSESGGRGQPQHF. The CDR3 nucleotides read TGCGCCAGCAGTGAGTCGGGAGGGAGGGGTCAGCCCCAGCATTTT. This chain joins TRBV10-2 and TRBJ1-5; possible D gene TRBD1, 5 bases. Germline CDR1 WSHSY, CDR2 SAAADI. The CDR3 spans 15 residues. Trimming stripped 0 bases from V and 6 bases from J, with 12 bases between.

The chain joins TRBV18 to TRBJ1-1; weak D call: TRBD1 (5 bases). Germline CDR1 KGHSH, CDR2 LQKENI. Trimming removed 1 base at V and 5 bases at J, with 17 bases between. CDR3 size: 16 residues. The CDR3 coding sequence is TGTGCCAGCTCACCACGGACGGGCACCGGGGGGACTGAAGCTTTCTTT. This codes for CASSPRTGTGGTEAFF.

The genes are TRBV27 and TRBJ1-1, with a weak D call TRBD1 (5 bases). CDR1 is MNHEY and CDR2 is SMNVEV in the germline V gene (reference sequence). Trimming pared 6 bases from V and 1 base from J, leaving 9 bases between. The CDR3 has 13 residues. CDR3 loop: CASRKQGNTEAFF. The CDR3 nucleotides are TGTGCCAGCAGGAAGCAGGGGAACACTGAAGCTTTCTTT.

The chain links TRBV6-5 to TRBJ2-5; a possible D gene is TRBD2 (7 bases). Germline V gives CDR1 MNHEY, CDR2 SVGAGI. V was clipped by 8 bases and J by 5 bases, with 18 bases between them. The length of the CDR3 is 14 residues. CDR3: CASSWGGPGETQYF. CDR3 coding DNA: TGTGCCAGCTCCTGGGGGGGGCCGGGGGAGACCCAGTACTTC.